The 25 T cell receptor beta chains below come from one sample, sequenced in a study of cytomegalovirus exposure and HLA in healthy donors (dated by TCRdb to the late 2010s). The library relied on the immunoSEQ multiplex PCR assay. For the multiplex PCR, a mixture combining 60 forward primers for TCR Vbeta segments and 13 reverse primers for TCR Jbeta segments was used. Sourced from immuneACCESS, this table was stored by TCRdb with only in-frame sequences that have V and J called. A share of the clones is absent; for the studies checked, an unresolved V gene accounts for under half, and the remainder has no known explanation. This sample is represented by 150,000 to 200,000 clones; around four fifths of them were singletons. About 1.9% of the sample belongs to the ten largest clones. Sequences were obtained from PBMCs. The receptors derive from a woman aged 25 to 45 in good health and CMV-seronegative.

The CDR3 reads CASSGGVGSYNEQFF. CDR3 DNA sequence: TGTGCCAGCAGTGGCGGGGTGGGTTCCTACAATGAGCAGTTCTTC. J is TRBJ2-1 and V is TRBV6-1; D is possibly TRBD2 (6 bases). There are 15 residues in the CDR3. Germline CDR1 reads MNHNS; CDR2 reads SASEGT. Trimming took 4 bases from V and 1 from J, leaving 11 bases between them.

CDR3 residues: CASSLVLGQGHGYTF. CDR3 nucleotide sequence: TGCGCCAGCAGCCTCGTGTTGGGACAGGGGCATGGCTACACCTTC. The chain carries TRBV4-3 and TRBJ1-2, with 10 nucleotides matching TRBD1. The ends lost 4 bases at V and 6 bases at J; junction bases unmatched: 8. This CDR3 spans 15 amino acids. Germline-derived CDR1 and CDR2 are LGHNA and YSLEER.

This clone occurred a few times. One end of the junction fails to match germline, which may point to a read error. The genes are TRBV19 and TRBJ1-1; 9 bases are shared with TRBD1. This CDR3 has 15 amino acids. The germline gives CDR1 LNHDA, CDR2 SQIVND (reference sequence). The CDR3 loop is CASSIGGQGNTEAFF. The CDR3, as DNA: TGTGCCAGTAGCATAGGGGGACAGGGGAACACTGAAGCTTTCTTT.

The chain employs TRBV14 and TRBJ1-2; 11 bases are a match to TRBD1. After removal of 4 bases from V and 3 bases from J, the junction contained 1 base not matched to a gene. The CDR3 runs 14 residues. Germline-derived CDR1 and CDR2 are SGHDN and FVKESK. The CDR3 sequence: CASSRGQGDYGYTF. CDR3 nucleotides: TGTGCCAGCAGCCGGGGACAGGGGGACTATGGCTACACCTTC.

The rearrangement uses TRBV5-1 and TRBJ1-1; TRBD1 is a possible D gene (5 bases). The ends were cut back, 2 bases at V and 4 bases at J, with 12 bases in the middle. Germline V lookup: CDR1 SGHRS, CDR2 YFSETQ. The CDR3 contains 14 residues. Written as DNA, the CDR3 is TGCGCCAGCAGCTTCTCAGGGTTAGGCACTGAAGCTTTCTTT. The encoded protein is CASSFSGLGTEAFF.

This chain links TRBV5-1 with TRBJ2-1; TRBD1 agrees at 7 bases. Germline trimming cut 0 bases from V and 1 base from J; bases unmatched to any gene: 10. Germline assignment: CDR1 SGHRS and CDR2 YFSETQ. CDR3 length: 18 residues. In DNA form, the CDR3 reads TGCGCCAGCAGCTTGGGCACTCGTCACAGGGGATCCTACAATGAGCAGTTCTTC. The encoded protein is CASSLGTRHRGSYNEQFF.

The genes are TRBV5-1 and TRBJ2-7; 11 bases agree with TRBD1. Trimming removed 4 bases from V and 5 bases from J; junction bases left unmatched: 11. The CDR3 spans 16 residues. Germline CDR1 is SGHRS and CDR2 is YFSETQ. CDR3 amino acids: CASSRGGQGAFHEQYF. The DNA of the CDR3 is TGCGCCAGCAGCAGAGGTGGACAGGGGGCTTTCCACGAGCAGTACTTC.

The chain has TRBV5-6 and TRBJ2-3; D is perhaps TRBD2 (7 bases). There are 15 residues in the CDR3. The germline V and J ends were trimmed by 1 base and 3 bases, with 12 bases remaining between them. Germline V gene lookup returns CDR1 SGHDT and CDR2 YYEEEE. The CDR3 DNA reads TGTGCCAGCAGCTTGAAGGGGGGGCGAACAGATACGCAGTATTTT. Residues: CASSLKGGRTDTQYF.

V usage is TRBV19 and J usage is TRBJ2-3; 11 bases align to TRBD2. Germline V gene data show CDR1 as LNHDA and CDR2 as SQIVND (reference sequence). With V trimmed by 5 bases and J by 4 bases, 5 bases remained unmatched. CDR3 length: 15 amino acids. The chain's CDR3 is CASSYSGGAPDTQYF. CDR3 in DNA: TGTGCCAGTAGTTATAGCGGGGGGGCCCCAGATACGCAGTATTTT.

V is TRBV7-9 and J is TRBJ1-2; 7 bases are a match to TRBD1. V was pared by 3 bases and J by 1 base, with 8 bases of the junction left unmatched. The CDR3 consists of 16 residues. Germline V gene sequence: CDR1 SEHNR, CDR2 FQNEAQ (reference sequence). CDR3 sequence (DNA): TGTGCCAGCAGCTTCTCGGGGACAGTCCTTAACTATGGCTACACCTTC. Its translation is CASSFSGTVLNYGYTF.

Here the CDR3 DNA reads TGCGCCAGCAGCTACACGGGACTTCAGGACTACGAGCAGTACTTC. It translates to CASSYTGLQDYEQYF. The chain recombines TRBV4-3 with TRBJ2-7; weak D call: TRBD2 (6 bases). Germline V lookup: CDR1 LGHNA, CDR2 YSLEER. Trimming cost V 5 bases and J 3 bases, with 17 bases left between them. CDR3 length: 15 amino acids.

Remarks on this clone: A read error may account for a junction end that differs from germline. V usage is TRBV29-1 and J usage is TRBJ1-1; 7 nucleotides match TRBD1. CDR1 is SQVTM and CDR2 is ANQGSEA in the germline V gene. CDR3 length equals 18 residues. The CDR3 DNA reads TGCAGCGTTTTGTTGTTAGGGCAGGGGGTCCGAAGGAACACTGAAGCTTCCTTT. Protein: CSVLLLGQGVRRNTEASF.

The CDR3 nucleotides read TGTGCCAGCAAGCTCCGGTTGAACACCGGGGAGCTGTTTTTT. This encodes CASKLRLNTGELFF. The V gene is TRBV2, the J gene TRBJ2-2; D not resolved. Germline loops: CDR1 SNHLY, CDR2 FYNNEI. The V end lost 7 bases, the J end lost 1 base, and 10 bases lay between the germline ends. CDR3 length: 14 amino acids.

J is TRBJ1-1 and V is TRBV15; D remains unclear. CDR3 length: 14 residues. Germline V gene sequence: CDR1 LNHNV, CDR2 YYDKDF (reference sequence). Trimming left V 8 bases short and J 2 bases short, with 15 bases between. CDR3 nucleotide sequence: TGTGCCACCGAGCAATTTGGGAGAAACACTGAAGCTTTCTTT. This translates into CATEQFGRNTEAFF.

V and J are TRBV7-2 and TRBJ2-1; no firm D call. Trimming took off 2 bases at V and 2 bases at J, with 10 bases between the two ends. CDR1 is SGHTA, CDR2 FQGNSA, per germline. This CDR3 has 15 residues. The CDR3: CASSLTSRAYNEQFF. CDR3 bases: TGTGCCAGCAGCTTAACGTCTAGAGCCTACAATGAGCAGTTCTTC.

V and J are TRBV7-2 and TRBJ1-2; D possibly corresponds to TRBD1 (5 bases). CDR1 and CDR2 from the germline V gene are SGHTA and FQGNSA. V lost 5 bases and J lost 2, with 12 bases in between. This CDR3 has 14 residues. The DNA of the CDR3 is TGTGCCAGCAGCCCCTCGGGGGGGAACTATGGCTACACCTTC. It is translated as CASSPSGGNYGYTF.

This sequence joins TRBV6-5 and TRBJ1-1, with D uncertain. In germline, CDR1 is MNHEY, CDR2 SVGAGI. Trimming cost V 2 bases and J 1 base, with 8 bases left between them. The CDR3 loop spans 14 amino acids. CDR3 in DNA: TGTGCCAGCAGTTACGCAGGATCGAACACTGAAGCTTTCTTT. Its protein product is CASSYAGSNTEAFF.

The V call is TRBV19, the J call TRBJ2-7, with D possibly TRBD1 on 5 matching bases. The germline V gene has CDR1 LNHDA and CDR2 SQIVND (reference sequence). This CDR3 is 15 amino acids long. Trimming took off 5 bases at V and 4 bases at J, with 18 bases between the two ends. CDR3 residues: CASSYLGQGFYEQYF. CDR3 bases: TGTGCCAGTAGTTATTTAGGGCAGGGATTTTACGAGCAGTACTTC.

Here the CDR3 reads CASFPSGSTGNEQFF. The CDR3 nucleotides read TGTGCCAGCTTCCCTTCGGGTAGTACGGGGAATGAGCAGTTCTTC. J is TRBJ2-1 and V is TRBV7-9, with D possibly being TRBD2 (5 bases). Germline CDR1 SEHNR, CDR2 FQNEAQ (reference sequence). The CDR3 length is 15 residues. Trimming took off 8 bases at V and 7 bases at J, with 21 bases between the two ends. The full variable domain, completed using reference TRBV7-9 and TRBJ2-1, is DTGVSQNPRHKITKRGQNVTFRCDPISEHNRLYWYRQTLGQGPEFLTYFQNEAQLEKSRLLSDRFSAERPKGSFSTLEIQRTEQGDSAMYLCASFPSGSTGNEQFFGPGTRLTVL.

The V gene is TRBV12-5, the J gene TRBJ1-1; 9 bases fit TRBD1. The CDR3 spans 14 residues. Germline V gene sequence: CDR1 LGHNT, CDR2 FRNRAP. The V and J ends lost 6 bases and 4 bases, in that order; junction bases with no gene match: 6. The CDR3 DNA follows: TGTGCTAGTGGCCTCACAGGGGGCGTCACTGAAGCTTTCTTT. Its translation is CASGLTGGVTEAFF.

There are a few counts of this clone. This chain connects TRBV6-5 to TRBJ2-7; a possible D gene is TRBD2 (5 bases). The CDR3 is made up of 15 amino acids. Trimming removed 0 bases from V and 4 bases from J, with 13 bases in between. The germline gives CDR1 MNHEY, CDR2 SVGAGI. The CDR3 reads CASSYSLVGYYEQYF. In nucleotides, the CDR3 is TGTGCCAGCAGTTACTCACTAGTGGGTTATTACGAGCAGTACTTC.

In DNA, the CDR3 is TGTGCCAGCAGTTACGCAAGACGGACAGGGTGGAATGGCTACACCTTC. This gives the protein CASSYARRTGWNGYTF. This sequence joins TRBV6-5 and TRBJ1-2; 8 nucleotides agree with TRBD1. Germline-derived CDR1 and CDR2 are MNHEY and SVGAGI. This CDR3 is built from 16 residues. V lost 2 bases, J lost 6 bases, and 11 bases stayed unmatched.

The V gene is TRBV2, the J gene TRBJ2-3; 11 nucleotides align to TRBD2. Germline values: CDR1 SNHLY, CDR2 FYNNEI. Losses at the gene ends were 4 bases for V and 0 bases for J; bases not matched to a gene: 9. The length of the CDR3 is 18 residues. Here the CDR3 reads CASSGPGTSGLSTDTQYF. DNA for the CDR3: TGTGCCAGCAGTGGACCAGGGACTAGCGGACTTAGCACAGATACGCAGTATTTT.

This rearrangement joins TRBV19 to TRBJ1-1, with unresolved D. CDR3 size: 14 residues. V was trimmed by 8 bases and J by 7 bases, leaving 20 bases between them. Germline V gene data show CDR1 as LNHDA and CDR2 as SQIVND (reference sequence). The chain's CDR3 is CASQNPSETVEAFF. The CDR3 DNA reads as TGTGCCAGTCAAAACCCTTCAGAAACCGTTGAAGCTTTCTTT.

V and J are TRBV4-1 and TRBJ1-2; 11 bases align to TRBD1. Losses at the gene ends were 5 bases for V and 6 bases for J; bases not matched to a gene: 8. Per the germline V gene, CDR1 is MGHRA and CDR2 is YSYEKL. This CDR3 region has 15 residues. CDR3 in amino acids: CASSFRDRGLDGYTF. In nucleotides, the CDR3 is TGCGCCAGCAGCTTCCGGGACAGGGGGTTGGATGGCTACACCTTC.